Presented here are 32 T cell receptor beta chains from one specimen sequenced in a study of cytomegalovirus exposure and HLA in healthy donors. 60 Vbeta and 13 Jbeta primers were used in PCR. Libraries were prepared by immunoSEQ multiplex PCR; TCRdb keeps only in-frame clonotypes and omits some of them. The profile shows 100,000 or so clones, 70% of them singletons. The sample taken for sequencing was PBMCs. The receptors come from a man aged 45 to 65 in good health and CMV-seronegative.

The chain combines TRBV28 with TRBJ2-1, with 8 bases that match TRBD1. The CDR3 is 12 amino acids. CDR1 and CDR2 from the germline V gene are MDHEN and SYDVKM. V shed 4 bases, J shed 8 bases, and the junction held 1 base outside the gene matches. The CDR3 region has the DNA TGTGCCAGCAGTTCAGGGGGCTATGAGCAGTTCTTC. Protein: CASSSGGYEQFF.

CDR3 sequence: CASSLGGQGARQFF. The CDR3 coding sequence is TGTGCCAGCAGCTTAGGGGGACAGGGAGCCCGACAGTTCTTC. This chain connects TRBV7-2 to TRBJ2-1; 9 bases line up with TRBD1. Per the germline V gene, CDR1 is SGHTA and CDR2 is FQGNSA. The V and J ends lost 1 base and 13 bases, in that order; junction bases with no gene match: 8. The CDR3 covers 14 residues.

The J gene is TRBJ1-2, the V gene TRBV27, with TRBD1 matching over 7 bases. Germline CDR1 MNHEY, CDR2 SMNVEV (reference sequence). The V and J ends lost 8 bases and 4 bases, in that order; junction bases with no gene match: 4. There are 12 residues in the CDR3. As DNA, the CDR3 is TGTGCCAGCGGGGACAGATCCTATGGCTACACCTTC. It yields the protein CASGDRSYGYTF.

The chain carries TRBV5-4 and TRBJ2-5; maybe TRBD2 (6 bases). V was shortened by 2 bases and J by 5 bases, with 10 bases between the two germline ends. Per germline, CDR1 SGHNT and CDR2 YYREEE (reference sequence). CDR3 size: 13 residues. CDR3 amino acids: CASSFSGAETQYF. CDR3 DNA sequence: TGTGCCAGCAGCTTTAGCGGAGCGGAGACCCAGTACTTC.

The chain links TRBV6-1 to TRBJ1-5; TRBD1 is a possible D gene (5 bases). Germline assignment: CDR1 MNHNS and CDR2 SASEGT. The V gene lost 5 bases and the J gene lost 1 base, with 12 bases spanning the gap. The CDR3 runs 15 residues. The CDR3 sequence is CASSTGVSSNQPQHF. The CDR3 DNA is TGTGCCAGCAGTACGGGGGTCTCGAGCAATCAGCCCCAGCATTTT.

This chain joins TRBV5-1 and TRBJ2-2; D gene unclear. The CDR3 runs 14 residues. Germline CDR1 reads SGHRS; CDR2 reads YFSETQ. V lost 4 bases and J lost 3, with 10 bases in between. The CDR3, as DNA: TGCGCCAGCAGCAACGACATTTACACCGGGGAGCTGTTTTTT. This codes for CASSNDIYTGELFF.

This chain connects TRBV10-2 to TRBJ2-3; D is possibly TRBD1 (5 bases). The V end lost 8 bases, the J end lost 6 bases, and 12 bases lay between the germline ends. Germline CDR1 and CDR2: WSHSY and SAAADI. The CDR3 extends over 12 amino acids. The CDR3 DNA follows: TGCGCCAGCGGGGCCCCATACGATACGCAGTATTTT. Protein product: CASGAPYDTQYF.

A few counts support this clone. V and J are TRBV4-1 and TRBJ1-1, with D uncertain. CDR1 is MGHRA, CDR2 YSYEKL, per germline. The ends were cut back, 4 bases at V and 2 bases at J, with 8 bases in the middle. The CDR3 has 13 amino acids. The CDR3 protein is CASSPIVNTEAFF. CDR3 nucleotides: TGCGCCAGCAGCCCGATAGTAAACACTGAAGCTTTCTTT.

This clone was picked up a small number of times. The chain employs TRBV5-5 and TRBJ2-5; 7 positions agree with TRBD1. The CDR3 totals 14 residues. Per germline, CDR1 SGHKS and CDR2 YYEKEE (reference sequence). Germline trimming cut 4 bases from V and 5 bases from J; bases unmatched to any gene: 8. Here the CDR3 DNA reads TGTGCCAGCAGCGACACGACAGGGTCGGAGACCCAGTACTTC. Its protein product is CASSDTTGSETQYF.

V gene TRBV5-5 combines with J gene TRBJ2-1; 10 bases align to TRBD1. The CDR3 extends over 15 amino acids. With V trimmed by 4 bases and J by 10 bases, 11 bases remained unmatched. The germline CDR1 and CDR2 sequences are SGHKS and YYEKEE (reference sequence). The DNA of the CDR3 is TGTGCCAGCAGCCTCCGGGACAGGGGTTCCTTGGAGCAGTTCTTC. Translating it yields CASSLRDRGSLEQFF.

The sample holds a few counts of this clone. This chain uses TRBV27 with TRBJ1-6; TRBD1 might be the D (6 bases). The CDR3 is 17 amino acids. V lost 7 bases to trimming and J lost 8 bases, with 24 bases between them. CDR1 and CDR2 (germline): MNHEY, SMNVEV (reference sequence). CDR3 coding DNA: TGTGCCAGCACCCCTTTATTTTGGGCAGGGGTCCATTCACCCCTCCACTTT. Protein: CASTPLFWAGVHSPLHF.

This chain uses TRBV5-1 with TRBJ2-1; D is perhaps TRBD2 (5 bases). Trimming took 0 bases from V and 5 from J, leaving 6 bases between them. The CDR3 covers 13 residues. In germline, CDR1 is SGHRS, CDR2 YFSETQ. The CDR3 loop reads CASSLAGNNEQFF. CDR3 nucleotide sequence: TGCGCCAGCAGCTTGGCCGGGAACAATGAGCAGTTCTTC.

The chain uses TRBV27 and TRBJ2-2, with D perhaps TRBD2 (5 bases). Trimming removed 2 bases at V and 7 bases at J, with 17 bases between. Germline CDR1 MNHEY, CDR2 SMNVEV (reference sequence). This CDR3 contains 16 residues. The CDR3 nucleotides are TGTGCCAGCAGTTTAATTAACCCTAGCTTTTTCGGGGAGCTGTTTTTT. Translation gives CASSLINPSFFGELFF.

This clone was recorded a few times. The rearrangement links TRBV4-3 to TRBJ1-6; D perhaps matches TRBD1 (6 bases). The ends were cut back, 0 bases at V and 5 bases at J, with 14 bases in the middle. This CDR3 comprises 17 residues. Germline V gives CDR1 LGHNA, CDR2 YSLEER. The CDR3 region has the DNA TGCGCCAGCAGCCAAGAGGGACCACAGGGTAATAATTCACCCCTCCACTTT. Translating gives CASSQEGPQGNNSPLHF.

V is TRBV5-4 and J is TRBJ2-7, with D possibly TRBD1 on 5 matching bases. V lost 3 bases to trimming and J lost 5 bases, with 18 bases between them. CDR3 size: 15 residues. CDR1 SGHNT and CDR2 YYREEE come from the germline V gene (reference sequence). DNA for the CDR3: TGTGCCAGCAGCTCCCTTAGGCAGGGTCAAAACGAGCAGTACTTC. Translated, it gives CASSSLRQGQNEQYF.

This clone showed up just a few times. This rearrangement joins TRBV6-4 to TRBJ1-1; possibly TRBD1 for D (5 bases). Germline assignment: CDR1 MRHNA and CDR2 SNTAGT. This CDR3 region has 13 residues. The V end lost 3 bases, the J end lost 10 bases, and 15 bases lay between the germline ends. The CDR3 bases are TGTGCCAGCAGTGATATGGCAGGGTATCGAGCTTTCTTT. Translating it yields CASSDMAGYRAFF.

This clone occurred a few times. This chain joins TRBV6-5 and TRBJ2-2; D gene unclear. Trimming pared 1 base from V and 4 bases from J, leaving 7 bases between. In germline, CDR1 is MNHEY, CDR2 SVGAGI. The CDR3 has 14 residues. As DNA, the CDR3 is TGTGCCAGCAGTTACTATTGGGCCACCGGGGAGCTGTTTTTT. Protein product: CASSYYWATGELFF.

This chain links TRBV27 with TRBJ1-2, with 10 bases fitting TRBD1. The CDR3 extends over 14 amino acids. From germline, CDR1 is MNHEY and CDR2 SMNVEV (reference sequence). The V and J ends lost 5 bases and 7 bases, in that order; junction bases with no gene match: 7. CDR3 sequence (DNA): TGTGCCAGCAGTCCCCGACAGGGGGCAGGTGGCTACACCTTC. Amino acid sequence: CASSPRQGAGGYTF.

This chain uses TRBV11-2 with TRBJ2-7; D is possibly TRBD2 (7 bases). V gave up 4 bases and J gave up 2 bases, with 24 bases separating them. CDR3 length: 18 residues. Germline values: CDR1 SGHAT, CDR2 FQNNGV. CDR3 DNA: TGTGCCAGCAGCTCCCTCAGAAGGGGGGGGAATCCCGCCTACGAGCAGTACTTC. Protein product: CASSSLRRGGNPAYEQYF.

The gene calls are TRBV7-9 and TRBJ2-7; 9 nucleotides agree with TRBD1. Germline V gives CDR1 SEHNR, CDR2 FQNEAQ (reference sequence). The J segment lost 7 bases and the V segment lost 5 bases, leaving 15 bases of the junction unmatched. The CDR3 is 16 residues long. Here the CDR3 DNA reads TGTGCCAGCAGCAGAGGGGGACAGGGACGAGGACGGGAGCAGTACTTC. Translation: CASSRGGQGRGREQYF.

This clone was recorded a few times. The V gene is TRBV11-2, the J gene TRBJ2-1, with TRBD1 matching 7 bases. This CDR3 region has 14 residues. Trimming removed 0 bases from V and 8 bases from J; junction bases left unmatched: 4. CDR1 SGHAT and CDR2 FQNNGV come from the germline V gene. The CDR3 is CASSLDRGGDEQFF. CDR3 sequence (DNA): TGTGCCAGCAGCTTAGATCGAGGGGGCGATGAGCAGTTCTTC. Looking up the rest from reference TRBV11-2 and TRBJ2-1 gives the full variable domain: EAGVAQSPRYKIIEKRQSVAFWCNPISGHATLYWYQQILGQGPKLLIQFQNNGVVDDSQLPKDRFSAERLKGVDSTLKIQPAKLEDSAVYLCASSLDRGGDEQFFGPGTRLTVL.

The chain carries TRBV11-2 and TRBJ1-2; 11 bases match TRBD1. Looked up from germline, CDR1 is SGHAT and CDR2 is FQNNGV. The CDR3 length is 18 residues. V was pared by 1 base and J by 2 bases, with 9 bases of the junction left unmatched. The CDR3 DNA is TGTGCCAGCAGCTTAGGGAAAGGGACAGGGGGGAAAAACTATGGCTACACCTTC. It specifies CASSLGKGTGGKNYGYTF. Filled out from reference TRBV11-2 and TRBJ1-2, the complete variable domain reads EAGVAQSPRYKIIEKRQSVAFWCNPISGHATLYWYQQILGQGPKLLIQFQNNGVVDDSQLPKDRFSAERLKGVDSTLKIQPAKLEDSAVYLCASSLGKGTGGKNYGYTFGSGTRLTVV.

CDR3 region: CASRAQSNSNQPQHF. CDR3 DNA sequence: TGTGCCAGCAGAGCACAGTCAAATAGCAATCAGCCCCAGCATTTT. This sequence joins TRBV6-4 and TRBJ1-5, with D unresolved. Germline CDR1 reads MRHNA; CDR2 reads SNTAGT. Between the trimmed V and J ends, which lost 6 bases and 0 bases, there was a span of 12 bases. The CDR3 sequence is 15 residues long.

The CDR3 DNA reads TGTGCCACGGCAGGGCCAGATCTAGCCAAAAACATTCAGTACTTC. Translated, it gives CATAGPDLAKNIQYF. The chain is built from TRBV28 and TRBJ2-4; D perhaps matches TRBD1 (5 bases). Trimming cost V 10 bases and J 0 bases, with 16 bases left between them. Looked up from germline, CDR1 is MDHEN and CDR2 is SYDVKM. The CDR3 sequence is 15 residues long. The whole variable domain, filled in from reference TRBV28 and TRBJ2-4, reads DVKVTQSSRYLVKRTGEKVFLECVQDMDHENMFWYRQDPGLGLRLIYFSYDVKMKEKGDIPEGYSVSREKKERFSLILESASTNQTSMYLCATAGPDLAKNIQYFGAGTRLSVL.

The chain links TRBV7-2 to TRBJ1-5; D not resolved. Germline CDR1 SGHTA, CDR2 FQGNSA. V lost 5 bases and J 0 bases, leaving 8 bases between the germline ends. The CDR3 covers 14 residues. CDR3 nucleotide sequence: TGTGCCAGCAGCACCAGTTATAGCAATCAGCCCCAGCATTTT. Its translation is CASSTSYSNQPQHF. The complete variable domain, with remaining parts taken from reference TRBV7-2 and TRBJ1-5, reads GAGVSQSPSNKVTEKGKDVELRCDPISGHTALYWYRQSLGQGLEFLIYFQGNSAPDKSGLPSDRFSAERTGGSVSTLTIQRTQQEDSAVYLCASSTSYSNQPQHFGDGTRLSIL.

CDR3 sequence reads: CASSLRQSSYEQYF. DNA for the CDR3: TGTGCCAGCAGCCTAAGACAGAGCTCCTACGAGCAGTACTTC. The V gene is TRBV7-2, the J gene TRBJ2-7, with a possible D match to TRBD1 (5 bases). Germline loops: CDR1 SGHTA, CDR2 FQGNSA. CDR3 length: 14 residues. Trimming took 5 bases from V and 0 from J, leaving 11 bases between them. The full variable domain, completed using reference TRBV7-2 and TRBJ2-7, is GAGVSQSPSNKVTEKGKDVELRCDPISGHTALYWYRQSLGQGLEFLIYFQGNSAPDKSGLPSDRFSAERTGGSVSTLTIQRTQQEDSAVYLCASSLRQSSYEQYFGPGTRLTVT.

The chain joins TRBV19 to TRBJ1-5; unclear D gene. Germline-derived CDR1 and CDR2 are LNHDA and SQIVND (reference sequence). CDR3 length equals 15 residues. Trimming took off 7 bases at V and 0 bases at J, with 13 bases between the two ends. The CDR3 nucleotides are TGTGCCAGTACAAGAGGACTCGATAGCAATCAGCCCCAGCATTTT. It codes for CASTRGLDSNQPQHF.

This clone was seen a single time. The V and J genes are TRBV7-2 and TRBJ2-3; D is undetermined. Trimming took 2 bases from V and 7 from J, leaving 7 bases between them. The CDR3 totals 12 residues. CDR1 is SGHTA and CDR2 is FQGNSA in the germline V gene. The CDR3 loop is CASSLHGNTQYF. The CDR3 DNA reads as TGTGCCAGCAGCTTACACGGTAATACGCAGTATTTT.

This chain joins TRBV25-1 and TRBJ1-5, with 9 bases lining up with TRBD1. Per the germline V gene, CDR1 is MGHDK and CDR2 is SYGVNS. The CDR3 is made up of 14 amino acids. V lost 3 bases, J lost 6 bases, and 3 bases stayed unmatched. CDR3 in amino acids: CASSETGGSQPQHF. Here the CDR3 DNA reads TGTGCCAGCAGTGAGACAGGGGGAAGTCAGCCCCAGCATTTT. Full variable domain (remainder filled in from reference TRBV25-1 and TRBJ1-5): EADIYQTPRYLVIGTGKKITLECSQTMGHDKMYWYQQDPGMELHLIHYSYGVNSTEKGDLSSESTVSRIRTEHFPLTLESARPSHTSQYLCASSETGGSQPQHFGDGTRLSIL.

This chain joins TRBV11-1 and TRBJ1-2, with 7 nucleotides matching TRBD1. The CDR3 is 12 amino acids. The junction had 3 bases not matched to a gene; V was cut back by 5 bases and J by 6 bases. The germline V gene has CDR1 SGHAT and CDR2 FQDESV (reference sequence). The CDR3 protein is CASSRQGDGYTF. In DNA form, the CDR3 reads TGTGCCAGCAGCCGTCAGGGGGATGGCTACACCTTC.

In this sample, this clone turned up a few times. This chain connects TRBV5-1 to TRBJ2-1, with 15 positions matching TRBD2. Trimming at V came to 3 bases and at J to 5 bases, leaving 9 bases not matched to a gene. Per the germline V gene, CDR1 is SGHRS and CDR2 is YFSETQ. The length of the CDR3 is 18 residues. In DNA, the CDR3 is TGCGCCAGCAGCTGGATACCGGGACTAGCGGGGGGTAACAATGAGCAGTTCTTC. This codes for CASSWIPGLAGGNNEQFF.

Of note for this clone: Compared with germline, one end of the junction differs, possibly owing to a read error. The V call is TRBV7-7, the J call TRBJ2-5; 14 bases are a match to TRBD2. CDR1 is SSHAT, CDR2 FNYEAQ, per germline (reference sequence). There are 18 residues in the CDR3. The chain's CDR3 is CASSLVRGTSGGKETQYF. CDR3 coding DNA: TGTGCTAGCAGCTTAGTCCGCGGGACTAGCGGGGGCAAAGAGACCCAGTACTTC.